The 5 T cell receptor beta chains presented below share a single source sample, sequenced in a study of shared clonotypes between healthy human individuals. The data were produced by immunoSEQ multiplex PCR, yet TCRdb's version contains in-frame clones alone and is incomplete. The sample includes roughly 890,000 clones, 90% to 95% seen only once; the top ten take under 30%. Terminally differentiated effector memory CD45RA+ cells were excluded from the naive CD8 cells, which were CD45RO-negative and positively selected for CCR7. The material sequenced was naive CD8+ T cells sorted from blood. The receptors stem from a man between 25 and 39 years old in good health.

The chain joins TRBV6-6 to TRBJ2-7; D remains ambiguous. V was shortened by 2 bases and J by 6 bases, with 20 bases between the two germline ends. Germline V lookup: CDR1 MNHNY, CDR2 SVGAGI (reference sequence). The CDR3 totals 16 residues. The CDR3 here is CASSYPPGNKNPEQYF. CDR3 DNA: TGTGCCAGCAGTTACCCGCCAGGTAACAAAAACCCCGAGCAGTACTTC.

V is TRBV27 and J is TRBJ2-7, with D perhaps TRBD1 (6 bases). The ends were cut back, 2 bases at V and 3 bases at J, with 11 bases in the middle. The CDR3 is 14 residues long. Germline V gene sequence: CDR1 MNHEY, CDR2 SMNVEV (reference sequence). The chain's CDR3 is CASSLVGQFYEQYF. DNA of the CDR3: TGTGCCAGCAGTTTAGTCGGACAGTTCTACGAGCAGTACTTC.

The V gene is TRBV19, the J gene TRBJ2-7; the D gene could be TRBD1 or TRBD2 (5 bases each). CDR3 length equals 14 residues. Trimming removed 2 bases from V and 3 bases from J, with 11 bases in between. Germline V lookup: CDR1 LNHDA, CDR2 SQIVND (reference sequence). CDR3: CASSIKGPYYEQYF. CDR3 DNA: TGTGCCAGTAGTATAAAGGGACCGTACTACGAGCAGTACTTC.

Points on this clone: The same CDR3 is also encoded by other DNA sequences in this sample. This chain uses TRBV6-5 with TRBJ2-7, with D unresolved. This CDR3 is 11 amino acids long. Germline assignment: CDR1 MNHEY and CDR2 SVGAGI. V was cut by 2 bases and J by 5 bases, with 4 bases left in between. The CDR3 DNA reads as TGTGCCAGCAGTTACATGGACGAGCAGTACTTC. Translating it yields CASSYMDEQYF.

This clone was seen a handful of times. This chain's CDR3 is CASSEGLKPLYEQYF. DNA for the CDR3: TGTGCCAGCAGTGAGGGACTTAAGCCGTTGTACGAGCAGTACTTC. The chain is built from TRBV6-1 and TRBJ2-7, with D maybe TRBD2 (6 bases). The germline V and J ends were trimmed by 3 bases and 4 bases, with 16 bases remaining between them. The CDR3 length is 15 residues. Germline lookup yields CDR1 MNHNS and CDR2 SASEGT.